This T cell receptor beta chain was captured by sequencing in a study of Graves' ophthalmopathy and Graves' hyperthyroidism (dated by TCRdb to 2016 to 2019). Describing the broader study: Peripheral blood was collected at initial diagnosis, before any treatment. Following sampling, methimazole starting at 30 mg daily was administered to hyperthyroidism patients, and high-dose intravenous methylprednisolone was administered to ophthalmopathy patients. In over five hyperthyroidism patients, T-cell repertoires of thyroid tissue and blood were compared. In total, some 140 blood samples were TCR-sequenced: some 43 ophthalmopathy, some 75 hyperthyroidism and some 17 hyperthyroidism-to-ophthalmopathy patients. To explore V-J signatures that separate ophthalmopathy from hyperthyroidism, a discovery set of about a hundred patients was enrolled, consisting of about 41 with ophthalmopathy and fewer than 60 with stable hyperthyroidism. For independent validation, a separate cohort was made up of approximately 18 hyperthyroidism patients plus 17 patients who later progressed from hyperthyroidism to ophthalmopathy. The study used TCR beta repertoire signatures to distinguish Graves' ophthalmopathy from Graves' hyperthyroidism and to predict progression to ophthalmopathy. For training and testing, the 100 or so patients in the discovery cohort were randomly divided in a 7:3 ratio.

Broad study findings and their caveats: In validation, the model predicted ophthalmopathy progression with about 71% sensitivity and 72.22% specificity; some 13 predicted patients were CT-confirmed with GO in a median of about 6.1 months. Among expanded thyroid clonotypes with frequency above 0.001, most also showed up in blood, which suggests that blood repertoires may reflect the thyroid immune response. Sample size was not predetermined statistically, and investigators were not blinded to group allocation. In cross-validation, the 13-signature model distinguished ophthalmopathy from stable hyperthyroidism with 87.88% sensitivity and over 81% specificity, while in the test set the corresponding values were around 79% and 71%.

TCR beta CDR3 regions were amplified from RNA transcripts for repertoire sequencing. HTBI primers and the Qiagen OneStep RT-PCR kit were used in a first-round RT-PCR, which was followed by a second-round multiplex PCR, size selection and purification. Sequencing of the libraries was carried out on an Illumina HiSeq2000 in paired-end mode with 100 bp reads. Concerning the study's data processing: SOAPnuke was used for read processing, and reads with adapters, uncalled bases, a mean Phred below 15, or no exact constant-primer or identifier match were discarded. COPE v1.2.5 was used to merge high-quality paired reads. Each unique nucleotide sequence was treated as a clonotype, and MiTCR v1.1 was used to align the clonotypes to the IMGT TRB V, D and J references. The analysis was limited to V-J combinations with a frequency above 0.0001, which together covered 99% to 99.2% of the repertoires. For each V-J combination, a TCR clonal expansion and chaos score was defined as the ratio of F50 clonal expansion to chaos observed in the TCRdist matrix. Welch's t-statistics and random forest were used to reduce the features to some 13 V-J combinations, which were then used as input to a naive Bayes classifier. The similarity between thyroid and blood repertoires was quantified using the Morisita-Horn index. TCRdb reanalyzed the raw reads on its own, using fastp at Q25 for trimming and MiXCR for clone calling, and kept in-frame beta chains. When rows share a CDR3 protein, they turn into one entry using the most common DNA and genes. The V and J calls shown here were made by TCRdb, not taken from the authors' results. The sample table lists nearly 400,000 distinct CDR3 sequences, approximately 20% of them with a count of one. The ten biggest clones cover 1.5% to 2% of the sample.

There are many counts of this clonotype. Its cognate antigen has yet to be identified. Base qualities are missing; no much larger clone stands one base away. The ophthalmopathy patients had moderately to severely active disease, with a Clinical Activity Score of 3 or higher, a NOSPECS grade of 4 or higher, and a disease duration of less than 3 months. Patients with other autoimmune diseases, uncontrolled infections, pregnancy or lactation were excluded from the study. Clinical symptoms, serum thyroxine, TRAb, thyroid ultrasound and orbital computed tomography formed the basis of the diagnosis. PBMCs were isolated from around 10 ml of fresh peripheral blood by Ficoll-Paque density gradient centrifugation. Total RNA was extracted with Trizol reagent and quality-checked on an Agilent 2100 Bioanalyzer. CDR1 and CDR2 were assigned from the germline V gene (reference sequence) as MNHEY and SMNVEV. Trimming costs V 6 bases and J 10 bases, and their ends lie 19 bases apart. The CDR3 contains 14 residues, cysteine and phenylalanine counted. The DNA shown is the 42-base CDR3, in frame from base 1.

Recombination linked TRBV27 to TRBJ1-5, and TRBD1 may be the D gene, going by 6 matching bases. The TCR sequence derives from a woman aged 18-35 years with Graves' ophthalmopathy. Donor details come from another sample of the same person, matched by shared clones. Specimen: peripheral blood. CDR3 reads: CASSTGYGVPPQHF. The nucleotides are TGTGCCAGCAGCACAGGGTATGGGGTTCCACCCCAGCATTTT.